This T cell receptor (beta chain) is drawn from a study of glioma-infiltrating T cells. Per germline, CDR1 MNHGY and CDR2 SAAAGT. The CDR3 is 12 amino acids. TCR alpha and beta CDR3 regions were amplified from RNA using iRepertoire nested multiplex PCR. For one-step reverse transcription and amplification, roughly 95-400 ng of tissue mRNA or PBMC total RNA was used. TCRdb processed the multiplex PCR reads anew with MiXCR; each CDR3 protein has one entry. The sample yields approximately 93,000 distinct CDR3 sequences, approximately 40% seen once. Study-level results: Above-expected tissue-blood divergence occurred in all gliomas, most in low-grade ones.

This clonotype was observed a single time. Antigen unknown. One end of the junction does not line up with germline, which may come from a read error. What was sequenced was glioma tissue, nonneoplastic brain tissue, or PBMCs (not recorded which). The clonotype comes from a human donor with low-grade glioma or glioblastoma, undergoing nonglioma brain surgery, or in good health (not recorded which). The rearrangement uses TRBV6-8 and TRBJ1-1; D is unclear. CDR3 nucleotides: TGTGGCAGCGGACGAATGAACACTGAAGATTTCTTT. Protein product: CGSGRMNTEDFF.